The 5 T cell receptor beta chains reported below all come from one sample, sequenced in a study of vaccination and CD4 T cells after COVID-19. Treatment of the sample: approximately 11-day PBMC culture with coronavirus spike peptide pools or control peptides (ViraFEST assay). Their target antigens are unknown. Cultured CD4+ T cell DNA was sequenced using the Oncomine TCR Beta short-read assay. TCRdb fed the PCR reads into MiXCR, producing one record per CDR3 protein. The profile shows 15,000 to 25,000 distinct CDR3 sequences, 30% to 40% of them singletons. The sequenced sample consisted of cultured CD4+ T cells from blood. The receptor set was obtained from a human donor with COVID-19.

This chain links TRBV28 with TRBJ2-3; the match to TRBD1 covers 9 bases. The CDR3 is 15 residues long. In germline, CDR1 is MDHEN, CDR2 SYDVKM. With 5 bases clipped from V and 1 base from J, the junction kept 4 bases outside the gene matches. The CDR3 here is CASSARQGGTDTQYF. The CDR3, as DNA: TGTGCCAGCAGTGCGCGACAGGGGGGCACAGATACGCAGTATTTT.

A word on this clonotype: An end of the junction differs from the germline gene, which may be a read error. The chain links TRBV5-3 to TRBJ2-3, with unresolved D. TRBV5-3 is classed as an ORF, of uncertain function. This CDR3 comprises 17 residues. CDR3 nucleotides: TGTGCCAGCAGCTTTCGGGCGGACCCTTCCAGCACAGATACGCAGTATTTT. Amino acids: CASSFRADPSSTDTQYF.

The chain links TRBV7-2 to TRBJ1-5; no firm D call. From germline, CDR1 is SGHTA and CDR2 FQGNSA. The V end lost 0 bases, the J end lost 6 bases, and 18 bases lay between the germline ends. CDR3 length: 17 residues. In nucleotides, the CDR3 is TGTGCCAGCAGCTTAGCAGGGCGCGGGATCTCGTCTCAGCCCCAGCATTTT. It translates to CASSLAGRGISSQPQHF.

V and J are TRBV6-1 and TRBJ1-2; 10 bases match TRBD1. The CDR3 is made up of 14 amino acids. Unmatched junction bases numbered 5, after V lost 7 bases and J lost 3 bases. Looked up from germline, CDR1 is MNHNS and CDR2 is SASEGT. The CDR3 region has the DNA TGTGCCAGCAACGACAGGGGGCGAGACTATGGCTACACCTTC. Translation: CASNDRGRDYGYTF.

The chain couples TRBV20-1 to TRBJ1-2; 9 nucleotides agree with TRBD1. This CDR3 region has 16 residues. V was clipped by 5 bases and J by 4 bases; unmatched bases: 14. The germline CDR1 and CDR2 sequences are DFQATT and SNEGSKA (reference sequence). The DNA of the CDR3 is TGCAGTGCTGGGGGGACAGGGACTAAGGTTGGCTATGGCTACACCTTC. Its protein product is CSAGGTGTKVGYGYTF.